The next 12 T cell receptor beta chains were all read from a single sample in a study of beta chain features in type 1 diabetes. The sequenced template was cDNA made from the entire isolated RNA. Method: immunoSEQ multiplex PCR; TCRdb's copy keeps in-frame clones and lacks some. Of roughly 170,000 clones in the sample, about 13% were seen once. Sequencing was performed on central memory CD4+ T cells from blood. Every receptor here comes from a woman younger than 35 in good health.

In its sample, this clone was seen a few times. Other DNA sequences of this sample code for an identical CDR3. The chain couples TRBV5-1 to TRBJ1-3; TRBD1 aligns across 7 bases. This CDR3 spans 14 amino acids. With V trimmed by 10 bases and J by 0 bases, 7 bases remained unmatched. The germline V gene has CDR1 SGHRS and CDR2 YFSETQ. CDR3 region: CASTTGSSGNTIYF. The CDR3 DNA sequence: TGCGCCTCCACGACAGGGAGCTCTGGAAACACCATATATTTT.

The chain has TRBV7-6 and TRBJ2-3; 11 bases line up with TRBD2. The CDR3 contains 17 residues. V lost 0 bases and J lost 8; bases outside the gene matches: 10. Germline CDR1 is SGHVS and CDR2 is FNYEAQ. The CDR3 is CASSLAALAGGSGTQYF. CDR3 nucleotides: TGTGCCAGCAGCTTAGCCGCGCTAGCGGGAGGATCTGGTACGCAGTATTTT. Full variable domain (outside the CDR3, taken from reference TRBV7-6 and TRBJ2-3): GAGVSQSPRYKVTKRGQDVALRCDPISGHVSLYWYRQALGQGPEFLTYFNYEAQQDKSGLPNDRFSAERPEGSISTLTIQRTEQRDSAMYRCASSLAALAGGSGTQYFGPGTRLTVL.

The chain couples TRBV7-2 to TRBJ1-2, with D perhaps TRBD1 (6 bases). V shed 4 bases and J shed 6 bases, with 21 bases lying between them. This CDR3 is built from 16 residues. Per germline, CDR1 SGHTA and CDR2 FQGNSA. CDR3: CASSSVGGRGLDGYTF. The CDR3 nucleotides read TGTGCCAGCAGCTCGGTGGGTGGCAGGGGATTAGATGGCTACACCTTC.

J is TRBJ2-1 and V is TRBV5-1, with 8 positions matching TRBD2. The CDR3 loop spans 18 amino acids. V lost 0 bases and J lost 1; bases outside the gene matches: 9. Germline V CDR1 and CDR2: SGHRS, YFSETQ. The CDR3 sequence is CASSLGDGRAGSYNEQFF. In DNA, the CDR3 is TGCGCCAGCAGCTTGGGTGACGGGAGGGCCGGGTCCTACAATGAGCAGTTCTTC.

This clone appeared a few times. The genes are TRBV9 and TRBJ1-3; D is undetermined. This CDR3 is 13 amino acids long. The V end lost 2 bases, the J end lost 0 bases, and 3 bases lay between the germline ends. Germline values: CDR1 SGDLS, CDR2 YYNGEE. The CDR3 protein is CASSVSSGNTIYF. The CDR3 region has the DNA TGTGCCAGCAGCGTCAGCTCTGGAAACACCATATATTTT.

The sample holds a few counts of this clone. The chain uses TRBV11-2 and TRBJ2-7, with a possible D match to TRBD2 (6 bases). Trimming shortened V by 4 bases and J by 1 base, and 14 bases separated the two germline ends. The CDR3 length is 15 residues. Germline CDR1 reads SGHAT; CDR2 reads FQNNGV. The CDR3 nucleotides read TGTGCCAGCAGCTGGACTTGGGCGGGATCCTACGAGCAGTACTTC. It yields the protein CASSWTWAGSYEQYF.

This clone occurred once. The rearrangement joins TRBV7-2 to TRBJ2-7; 7 positions agree with TRBD2. The CDR3 contains 14 residues. V gave up 2 bases and J gave up 3 bases; unmatched junction bases: 4. CDR1 SGHTA and CDR2 FQGNSA come from the germline V gene. In DNA, the CDR3 is TGTGCCAGCAGCTTACGGACTAGAGGCTACGAGCAGTACTTC. This sequence encodes CASSLRTRGYEQYF.

The CDR3 protein is CASSITPLPNQPQHF. CDR3 DNA: TGTGCCAGTAGTATCACTCCTTTACCCAATCAGCCCCAGCATTTT. The V gene is TRBV19, the J gene TRBJ1-5; D gene ambiguous. The CDR3 length is 15 residues. In germline, CDR1 is LNHDA, CDR2 SQIVND (reference sequence). The germline V and J ends were trimmed by 3 bases and 3 bases, with 12 bases remaining between them.

This clone was observed a few times. The V call is TRBV28, the J call TRBJ1-5; D not certain. The CDR3 is 14 amino acids. The germline gives CDR1 MDHEN, CDR2 SYDVKM. V was shortened by 2 bases and J by 2 bases, with 7 bases between the two germline ends. The CDR3 DNA reads as TGTGCCAGCAGTTTAGTACACGGCAATCAGCCCCAGCATTTT. It codes for CASSLVHGNQPQHF.

This clone was detected only a few times. The CDR3 DNA reads TGTGCCATCAGTGGTAGCGAGAGCTCCTACAATGAGCAGTTCTTC. It translates to CAISGSESSYNEQFF. The chain recombines TRBV10-3 with TRBJ2-1; D might be TRBD2 (5 bases). This CDR3 spans 15 amino acids. Looked up from germline, CDR1 is ENHRY and CDR2 is SYGVKD. Trimming took off 4 bases at V and 0 bases at J, with 10 bases between the two ends.

This clone occurred a few times. The chain is built from TRBV18 and TRBJ2-1; tentatively, D is TRBD1 (5 bases). There are 15 residues in the CDR3. Per the germline V gene, CDR1 is KGHSH and CDR2 is LQKENI. The germline V and J ends were trimmed by 3 bases and 4 bases, with 13 bases remaining between them. The DNA for the CDR3 is TGTGCCAGCTCACCTTGGCAGGGTCGTTACAATGAGCAGTTCTTC. Amino acids: CASSPWQGRYNEQFF.

In this sample, this clone turned up a few times. The V gene is TRBV5-1, the J gene TRBJ2-1, with 10 bases matching TRBD1. Germline assignment: CDR1 SGHRS and CDR2 YFSETQ. Trimming took 1 base from V and 7 from J; bases not matched to a gene: 11. CDR3 length: 17 amino acids. Written as DNA, the CDR3 is TGCGCCAGCAGCTTGTCTCCCCGGGGGACAGGGGATAATGAGCAGTTCTTC. Protein sequence: CASSLSPRGTGDNEQFF.